This T cell receptor (beta chain) is drawn from a study of cytomegalovirus exposure and HLA in healthy donors. Germline values: CDR1 SNHLY, CDR2 FYNNEI. The CDR3 contains 11 residues. V dropped 3 bases and J dropped 8 bases, with 5 bases sitting between them. The PCR ran on 60 Vbeta and 13 Jbeta primers. Some clones are missing from TCRdb's copy, which holds only in-frame ones; the method was immunoSEQ multiplex PCR. The sample has 200,000 or so clones; around four fifths are singletons. The V gene is TRBV2, the J gene TRBJ2-1, with D hard to call. The source of this sequence is a woman aged 40 to 50 in good health and CMV-seronegative. Material: PBMCs. As DNA, the CDR3 is TGTGCCAGCAGTGATCTCTATGAGCAGTTCTTC. Amino acid sequence: CASSDLYEQFF.